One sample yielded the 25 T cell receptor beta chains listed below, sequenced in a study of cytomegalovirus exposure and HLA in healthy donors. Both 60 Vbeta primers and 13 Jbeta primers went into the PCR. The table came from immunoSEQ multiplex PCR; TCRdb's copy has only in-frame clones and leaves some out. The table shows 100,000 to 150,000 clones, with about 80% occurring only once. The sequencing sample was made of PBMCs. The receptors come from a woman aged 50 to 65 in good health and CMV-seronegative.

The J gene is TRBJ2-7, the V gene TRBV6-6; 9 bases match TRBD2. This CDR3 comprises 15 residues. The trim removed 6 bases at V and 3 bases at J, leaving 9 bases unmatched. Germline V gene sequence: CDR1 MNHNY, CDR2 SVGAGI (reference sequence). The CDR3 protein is CASSRGGGGGYEQYV. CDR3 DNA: TGTGCCAGCAGCCGCGGGGGGGGAGGTGGCTACGAGCAGTACGTC.

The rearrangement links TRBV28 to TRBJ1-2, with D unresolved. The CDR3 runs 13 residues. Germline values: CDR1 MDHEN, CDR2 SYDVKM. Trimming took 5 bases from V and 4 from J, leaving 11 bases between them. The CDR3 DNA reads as TGTGCCAGCAGTGAAGCGGGTGGCTATGGCTACACCTTC. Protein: CASSEAGGYGYTF.

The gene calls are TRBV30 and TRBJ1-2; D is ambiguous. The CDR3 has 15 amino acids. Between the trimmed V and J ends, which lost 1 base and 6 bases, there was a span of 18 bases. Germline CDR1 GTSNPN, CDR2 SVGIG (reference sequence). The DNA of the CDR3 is TGTGCCTGGAGTGCCTCCCCAGGCCAGGTCGATGGCTACACCTTC. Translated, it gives CAWSASPGQVDGYTF. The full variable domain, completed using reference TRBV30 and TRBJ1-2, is SQTIHQWPATLVQPVGSPLSLECTVEGTSNPNLYWYRQAAGRGLQLLFYSVGIGQISSEVPQNLSASRPQDRQFILSSKKLLLSDSGFYLCAWSASPGQVDGYTFGSGTRLTVV.

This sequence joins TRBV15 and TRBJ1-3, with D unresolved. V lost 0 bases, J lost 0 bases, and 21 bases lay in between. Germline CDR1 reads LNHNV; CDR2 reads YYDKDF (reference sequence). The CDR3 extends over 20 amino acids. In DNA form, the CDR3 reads TGTGCCACCAGCAGAGATAAGGGAGGAGGTAGTCTGAGCTCTGGAAACACCATATATTTT. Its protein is CATSRDKGGGSLSSGNTIYF.

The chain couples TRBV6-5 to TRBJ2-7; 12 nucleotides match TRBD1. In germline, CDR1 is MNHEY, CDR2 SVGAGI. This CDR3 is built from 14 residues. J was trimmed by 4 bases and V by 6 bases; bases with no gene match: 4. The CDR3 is CASRGQGAFYEQYF. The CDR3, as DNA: TGTGCCAGCAGGGGACAGGGGGCTTTTTACGAGCAGTACTTC.

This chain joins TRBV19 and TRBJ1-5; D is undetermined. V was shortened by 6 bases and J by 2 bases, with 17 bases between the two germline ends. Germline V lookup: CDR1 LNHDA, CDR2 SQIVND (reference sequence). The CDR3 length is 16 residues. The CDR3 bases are TGTGCCAGTAGAACAACCGGGAGTCGGGGCAATCAGCCCCAGCATTTT. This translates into CASRTTGSRGNQPQHF.

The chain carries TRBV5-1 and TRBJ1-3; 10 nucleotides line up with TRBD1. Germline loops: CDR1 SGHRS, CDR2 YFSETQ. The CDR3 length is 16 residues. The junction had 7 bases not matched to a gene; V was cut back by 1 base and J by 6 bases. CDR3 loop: CASSLTGQGVSNTIYF. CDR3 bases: TGCGCCAGCAGCTTGACCGGACAGGGGGTATCAAACACCATATATTTT.

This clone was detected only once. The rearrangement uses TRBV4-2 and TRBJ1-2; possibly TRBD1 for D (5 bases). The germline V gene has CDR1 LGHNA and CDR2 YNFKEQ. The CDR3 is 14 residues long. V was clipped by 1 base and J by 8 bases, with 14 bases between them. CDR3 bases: TGTGCCAGCAGCCAAGGGGGTCAGGGAGGCGGCTACACCTTC. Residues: CASSQGGQGGGYTF.

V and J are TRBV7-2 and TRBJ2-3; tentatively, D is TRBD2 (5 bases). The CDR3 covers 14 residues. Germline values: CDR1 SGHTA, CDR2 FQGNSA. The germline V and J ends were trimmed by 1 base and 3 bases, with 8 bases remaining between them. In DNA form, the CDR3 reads TGTGCCAGCAGCTTAGGTGAGGGAACAGATACGCAGTATTTT. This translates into CASSLGEGTDTQYF.

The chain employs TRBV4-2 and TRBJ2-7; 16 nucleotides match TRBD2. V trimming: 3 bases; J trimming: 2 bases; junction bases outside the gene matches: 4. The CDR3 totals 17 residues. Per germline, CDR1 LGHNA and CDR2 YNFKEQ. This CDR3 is CASSHPGTSGRAYEQYF. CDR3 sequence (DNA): TGTGCCAGCAGCCATCCCGGGACTAGCGGGAGGGCCTACGAGCAGTACTTC.

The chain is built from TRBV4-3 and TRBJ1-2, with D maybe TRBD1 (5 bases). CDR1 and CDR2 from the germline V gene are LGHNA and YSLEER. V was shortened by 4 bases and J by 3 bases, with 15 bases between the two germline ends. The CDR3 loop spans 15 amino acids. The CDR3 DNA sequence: TGCGCCAGCAGCCTTGGACGGGGGGAGGACTATGGCTACACCTTC. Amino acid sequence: CASSLGRGEDYGYTF.

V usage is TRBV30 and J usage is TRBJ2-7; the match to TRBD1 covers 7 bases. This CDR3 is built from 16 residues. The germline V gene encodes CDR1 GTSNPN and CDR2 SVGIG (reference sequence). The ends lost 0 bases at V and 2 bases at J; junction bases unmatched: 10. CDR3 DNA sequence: TGTGCCTGGAGTGTACTTCGGGGACAGCGAGCCTACGAGCAGTACTTC. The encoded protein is CAWSVLRGQRAYEQYF.

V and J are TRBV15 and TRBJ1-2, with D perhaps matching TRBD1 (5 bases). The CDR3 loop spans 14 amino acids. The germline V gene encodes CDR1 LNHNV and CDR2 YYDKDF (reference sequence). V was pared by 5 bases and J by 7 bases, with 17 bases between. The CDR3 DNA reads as TGTGCCACCAGCGACCTTCTCAGGGACTCTGGCTACACCTTC. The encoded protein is CATSDLLRDSGYTF.

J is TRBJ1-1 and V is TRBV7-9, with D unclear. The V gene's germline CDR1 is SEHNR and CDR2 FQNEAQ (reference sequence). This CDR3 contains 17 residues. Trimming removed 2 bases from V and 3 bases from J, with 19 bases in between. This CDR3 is CASSLSPGLRKDTEAFF. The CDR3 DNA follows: TGTGCCAGCAGCTTATCTCCGGGTCTAAGGAAGGACACTGAAGCTTTCTTT. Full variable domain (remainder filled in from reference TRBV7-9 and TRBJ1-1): DTGVSQNPRHKITKRGQNVTFRCDPISEHNRLYWYRQTLGQGPEFLTYFQNEAQLEKSRLLSDRFSAERPKGSFSTLEIQRTEQGDSAMYLCASSLSPGLRKDTEAFFGQGTRLTVV.

The CDR3 DNA reads TGCAGCGTAGACGCTAGCGGACTATCCTACAATGAGCAGTTCTTC. Residues: CSVDASGLSYNEQFF. This chain connects TRBV29-1 to TRBJ2-1, with 7 bases fitting TRBD2. The CDR3 extends over 15 amino acids. J was trimmed by 1 base and V by 6 bases; bases with no gene match: 9. In germline, CDR1 is SQVTM, CDR2 ANQGSEA.

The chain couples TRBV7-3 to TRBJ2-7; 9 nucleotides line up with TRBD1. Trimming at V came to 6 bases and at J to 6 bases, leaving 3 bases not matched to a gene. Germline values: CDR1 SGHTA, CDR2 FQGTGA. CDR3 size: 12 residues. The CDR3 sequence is CASRPTGGEQYF. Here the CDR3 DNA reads TGTGCCAGCAGACCGACAGGGGGCGAGCAGTACTTC.

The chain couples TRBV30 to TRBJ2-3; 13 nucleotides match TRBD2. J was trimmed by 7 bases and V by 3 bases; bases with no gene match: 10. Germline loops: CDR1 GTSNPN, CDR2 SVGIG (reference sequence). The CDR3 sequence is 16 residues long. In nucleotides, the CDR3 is TGTGCCTGGAGCGTACCGACTAGCGGGAGGTTAAATACGCAGTATTTT. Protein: CAWSVPTSGRLNTQYF.

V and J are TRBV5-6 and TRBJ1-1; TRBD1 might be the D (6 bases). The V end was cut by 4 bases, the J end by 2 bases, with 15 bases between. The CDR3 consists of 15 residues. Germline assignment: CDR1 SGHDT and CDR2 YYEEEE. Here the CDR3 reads CASSGRTVLNTEAFF. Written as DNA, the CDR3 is TGTGCCAGCAGCGGTAGGACAGTCCTAAACACTGAAGCTTTCTTT.

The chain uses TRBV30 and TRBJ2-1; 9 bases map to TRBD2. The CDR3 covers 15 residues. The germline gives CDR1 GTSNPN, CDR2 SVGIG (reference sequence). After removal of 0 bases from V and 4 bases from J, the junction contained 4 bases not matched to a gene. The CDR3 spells CAWSVRGGVYNEQFF. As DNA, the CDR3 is TGTGCCTGGAGTGTACGCGGGGGGGTGTACAATGAGCAGTTCTTC.

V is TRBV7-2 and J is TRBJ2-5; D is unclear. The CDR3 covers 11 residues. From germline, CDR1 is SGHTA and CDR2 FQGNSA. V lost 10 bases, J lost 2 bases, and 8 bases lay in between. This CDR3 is CATGVQETQYF. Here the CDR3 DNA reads TGTGCCACGGGTGTGCAAGAGACCCAGTACTTC.

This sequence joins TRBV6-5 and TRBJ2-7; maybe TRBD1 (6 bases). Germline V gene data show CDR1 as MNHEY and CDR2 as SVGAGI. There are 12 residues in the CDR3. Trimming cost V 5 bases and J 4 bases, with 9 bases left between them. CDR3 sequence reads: CASSPDRYEQYF. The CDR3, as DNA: TGTGCCAGCAGTCCCGACAGGTACGAGCAGTACTTC.

The CDR3 region is CASSLAAGGTDTQYF. The CDR3 coding sequence is TGTGCCAGCAGCTTAGCGGCAGGGGGGACAGATACGCAGTATTTT. The rearrangement joins TRBV7-8 to TRBJ2-3, with D possibly being TRBD1 (7 bases). The V end was cut by 0 bases, the J end by 3 bases, with 10 bases between. The CDR3 runs to 15 residues. Germline V lookup: CDR1 SGHVS, CDR2 FQNEAQ.

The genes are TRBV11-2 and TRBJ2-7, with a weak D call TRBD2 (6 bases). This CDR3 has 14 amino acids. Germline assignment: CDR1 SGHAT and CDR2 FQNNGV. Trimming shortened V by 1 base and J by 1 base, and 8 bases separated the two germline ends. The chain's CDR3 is CASSLGGTSYEQYF. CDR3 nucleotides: TGTGCCAGCAGCTTAGGCGGGACGTCCTACGAGCAGTACTTC.

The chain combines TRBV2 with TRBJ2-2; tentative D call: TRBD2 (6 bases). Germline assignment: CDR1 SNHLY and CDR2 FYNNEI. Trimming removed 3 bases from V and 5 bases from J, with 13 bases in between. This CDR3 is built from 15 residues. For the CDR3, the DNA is TGTGCCAGCAGTGAGACGGGAGTCGATACCGGGGAGCTGTTTTTT. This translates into CASSETGVDTGELFF.

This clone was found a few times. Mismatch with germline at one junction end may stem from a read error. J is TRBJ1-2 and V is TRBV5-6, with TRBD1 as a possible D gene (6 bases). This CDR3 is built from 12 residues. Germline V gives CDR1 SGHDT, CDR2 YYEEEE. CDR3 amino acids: CASSLRGYGYPF. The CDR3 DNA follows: TGTGCCAGCAGCTTGAGGGGGTATGGCTACCCCTTC.